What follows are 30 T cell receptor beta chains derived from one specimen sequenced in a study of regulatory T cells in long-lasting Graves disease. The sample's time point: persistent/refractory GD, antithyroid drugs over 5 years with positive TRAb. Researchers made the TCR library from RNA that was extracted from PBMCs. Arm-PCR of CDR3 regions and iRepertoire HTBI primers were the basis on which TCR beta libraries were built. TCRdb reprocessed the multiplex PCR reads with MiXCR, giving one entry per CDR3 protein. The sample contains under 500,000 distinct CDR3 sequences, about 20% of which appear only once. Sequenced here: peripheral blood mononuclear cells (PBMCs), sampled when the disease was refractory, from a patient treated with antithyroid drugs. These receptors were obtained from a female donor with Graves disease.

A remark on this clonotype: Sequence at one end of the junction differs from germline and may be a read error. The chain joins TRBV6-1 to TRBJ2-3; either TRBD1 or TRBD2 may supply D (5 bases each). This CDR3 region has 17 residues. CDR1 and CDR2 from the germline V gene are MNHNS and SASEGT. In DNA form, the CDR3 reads TGTGCCATCAGTGGCTTAGGGACCGCCCGGGGCACAGATACGCAGTATTTT. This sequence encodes CAISGLGTARGTDTQYF.

In nucleotides, the CDR3 is TGTGCCAGTAGTGTCTGGGGGTTGAGCTCTGGGGCCAACGTCCTGACTTTC. Amino acid sequence: CASSVWGLSSGANVLTF. V gene TRBV19 combines with J gene TRBJ2-6; the D call may be TRBD1 or TRBD2 (5 bases each). The CDR3 is made up of 17 amino acids. Germline-derived CDR1 and CDR2 are LNHDA and SQIVND (reference sequence). V was clipped by 5 bases and J by 0 bases, with 14 bases between them.

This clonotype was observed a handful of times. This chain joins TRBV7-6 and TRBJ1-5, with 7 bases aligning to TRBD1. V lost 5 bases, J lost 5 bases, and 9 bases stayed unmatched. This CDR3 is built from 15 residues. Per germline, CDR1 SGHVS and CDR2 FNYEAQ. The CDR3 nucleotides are TGTGCCAGCAGCCCGACAGGGTACCCCTATCAGCCCCAGCATTTT. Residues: CASSPTGYPYQPQHF.

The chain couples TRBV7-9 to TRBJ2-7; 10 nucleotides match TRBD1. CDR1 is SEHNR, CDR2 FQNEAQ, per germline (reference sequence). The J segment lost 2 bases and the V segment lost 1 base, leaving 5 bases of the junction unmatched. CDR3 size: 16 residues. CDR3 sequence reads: CASSLGGTGETYEQYF. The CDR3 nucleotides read TGTGCCAGCAGCTTAGGGGGGACAGGGGAAACCTACGAGCAGTACTTC.

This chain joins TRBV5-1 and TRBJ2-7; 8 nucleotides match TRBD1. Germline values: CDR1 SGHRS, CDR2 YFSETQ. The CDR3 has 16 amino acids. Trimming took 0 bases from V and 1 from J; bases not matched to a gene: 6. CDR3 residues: CASSLVPRGQSYEQYF. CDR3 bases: TGCGCCAGCAGCTTGGTGCCCAGGGGGCAGTCCTACGAGCAGTACTTC.

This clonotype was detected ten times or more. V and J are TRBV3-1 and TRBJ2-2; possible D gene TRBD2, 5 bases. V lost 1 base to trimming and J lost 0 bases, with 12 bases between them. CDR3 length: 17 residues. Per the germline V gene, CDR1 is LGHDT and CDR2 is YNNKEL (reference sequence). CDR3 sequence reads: CASSQVRESANTGELFF. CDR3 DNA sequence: TGTGCCAGCAGCCAAGTGAGGGAAAGCGCGAACACCGGGGAGCTGTTTTTT. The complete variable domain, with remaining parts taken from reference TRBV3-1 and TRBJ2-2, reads DTAVSQTPKYLVTQMGNDKSIKCEQNLGHDTMYWYKQDSKKFLKIMFSYNNKELIINETVPNRFSPKSPDKAHLNLHINSLELGDSAVYFCASSQVRESANTGELFFGEGSRLTVL.

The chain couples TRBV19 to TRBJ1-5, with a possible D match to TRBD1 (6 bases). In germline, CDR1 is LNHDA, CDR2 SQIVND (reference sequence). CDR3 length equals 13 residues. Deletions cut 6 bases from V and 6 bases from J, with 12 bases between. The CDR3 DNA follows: TGTGCCAGTAGACAGGGACGTGTTCAGCCCCAGCATTTT. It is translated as CASRQGRVQPQHF.

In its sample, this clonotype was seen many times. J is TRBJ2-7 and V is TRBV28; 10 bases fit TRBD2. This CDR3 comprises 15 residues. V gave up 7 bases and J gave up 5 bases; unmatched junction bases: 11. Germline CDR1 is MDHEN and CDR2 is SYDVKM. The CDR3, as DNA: TGTGCCAGCACCAGACTCCTAGCGGGAGTCAACGAGCAGTACTTC. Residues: CASTRLLAGVNEQYF.

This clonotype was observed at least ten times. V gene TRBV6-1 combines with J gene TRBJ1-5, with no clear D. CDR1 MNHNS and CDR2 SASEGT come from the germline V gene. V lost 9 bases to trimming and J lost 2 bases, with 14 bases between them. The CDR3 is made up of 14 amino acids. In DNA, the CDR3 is TGTGCCAGTTGGTTAGGGTTGGGCAATCAGCCCCAGCATTTT. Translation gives CASWLGLGNQPQHF.

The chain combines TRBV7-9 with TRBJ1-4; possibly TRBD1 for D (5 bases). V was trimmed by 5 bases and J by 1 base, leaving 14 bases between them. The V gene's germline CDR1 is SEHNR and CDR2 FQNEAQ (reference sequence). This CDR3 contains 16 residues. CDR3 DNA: TGTGCCAGCAGCCGTGTAGGGACGTTAACTAATGAAAAACTGTTTTTT. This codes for CASSRVGTLTNEKLFF.

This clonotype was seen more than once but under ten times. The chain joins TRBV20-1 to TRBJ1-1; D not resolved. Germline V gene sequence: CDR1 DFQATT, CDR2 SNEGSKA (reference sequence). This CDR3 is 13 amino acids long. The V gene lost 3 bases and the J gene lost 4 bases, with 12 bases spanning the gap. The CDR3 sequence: CSASARPPTEAFF. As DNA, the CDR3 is TGCAGTGCTAGCGCCAGACCCCCCACTGAAGCTTTCTTT.

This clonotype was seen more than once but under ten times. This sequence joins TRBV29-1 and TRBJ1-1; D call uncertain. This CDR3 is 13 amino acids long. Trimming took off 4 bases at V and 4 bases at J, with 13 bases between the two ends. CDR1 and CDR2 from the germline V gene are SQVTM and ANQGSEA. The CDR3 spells CSVGGLGGTEAFF. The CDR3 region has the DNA TGCAGCGTTGGGGGTTTAGGTGGCACTGAAGCTTTCTTT.

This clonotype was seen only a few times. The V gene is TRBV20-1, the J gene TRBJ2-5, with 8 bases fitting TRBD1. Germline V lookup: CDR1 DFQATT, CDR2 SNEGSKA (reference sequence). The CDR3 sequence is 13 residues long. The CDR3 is CSPDTGGQETQYF. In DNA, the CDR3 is TGCAGCCCAGACACAGGGGGCCAAGAGACCCAGTACTTC.

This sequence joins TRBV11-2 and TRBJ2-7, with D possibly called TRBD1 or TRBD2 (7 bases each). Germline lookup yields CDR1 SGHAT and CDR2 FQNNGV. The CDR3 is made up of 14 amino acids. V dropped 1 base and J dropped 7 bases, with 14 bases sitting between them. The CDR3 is CASSLGEGAWEQYF. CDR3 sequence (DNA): TGTGCCAGCAGCTTAGGGGAGGGGGCCTGGGAGCAGTACTTC.

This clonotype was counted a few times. The CDR3 sequence is CASSETGGKGETQYF. The CDR3 DNA sequence: TGTGCCAGTAGCGAGACAGGGGGCAAAGGAGAGACCCAGTACTTC. This rearrangement joins TRBV19 to TRBJ2-5, with 10 positions matching TRBD1. Germline CDR1 and CDR2: LNHDA and SQIVND (reference sequence). The CDR3 extends over 15 amino acids. With 6 bases clipped from V and 4 bases from J, the junction kept 8 bases outside the gene matches.

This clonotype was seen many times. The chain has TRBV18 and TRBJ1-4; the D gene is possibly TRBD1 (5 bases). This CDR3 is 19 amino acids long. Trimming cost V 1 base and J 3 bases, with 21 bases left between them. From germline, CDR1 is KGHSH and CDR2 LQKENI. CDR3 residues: CASSPRRARATKSNEKLFF. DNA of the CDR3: TGTGCCAGCTCACCACGTCGGGCCAGGGCGACAAAGTCTAATGAAAAACTGTTTTTT.

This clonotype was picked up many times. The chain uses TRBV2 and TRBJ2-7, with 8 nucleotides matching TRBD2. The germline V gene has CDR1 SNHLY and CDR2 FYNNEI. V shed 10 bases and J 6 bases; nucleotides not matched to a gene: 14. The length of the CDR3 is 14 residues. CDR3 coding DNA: TGTGCCACCCGTTCCGGGACTAGTCTTTCCGAGCAGTACTTC. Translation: CATRSGTSLSEQYF.

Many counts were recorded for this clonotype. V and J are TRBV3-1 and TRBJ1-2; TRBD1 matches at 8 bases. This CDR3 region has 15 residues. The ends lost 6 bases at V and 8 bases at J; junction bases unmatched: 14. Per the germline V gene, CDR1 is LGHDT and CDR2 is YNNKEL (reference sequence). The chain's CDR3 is CASSLGHRGTRGYTF. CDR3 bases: TGTGCCAGCAGTCTAGGCCACAGGGGGACGCGGGGCTACACCTTC.

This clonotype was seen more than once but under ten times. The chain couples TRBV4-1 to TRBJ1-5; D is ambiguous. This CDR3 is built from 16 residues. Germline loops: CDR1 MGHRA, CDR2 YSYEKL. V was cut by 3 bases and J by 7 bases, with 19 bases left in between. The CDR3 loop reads CASSHDAEPAVQPQHF. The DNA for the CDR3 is TGCGCCAGCAGCCATGATGCAGAACCAGCAGTCCAGCCCCAGCATTTT.

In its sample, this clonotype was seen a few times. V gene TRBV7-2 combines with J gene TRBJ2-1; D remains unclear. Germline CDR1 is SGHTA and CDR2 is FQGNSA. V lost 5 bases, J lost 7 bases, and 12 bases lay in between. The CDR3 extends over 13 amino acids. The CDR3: CASSRMVGNEQFF. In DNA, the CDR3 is TGTGCCAGCAGCCGGATGGTGGGAAATGAGCAGTTCTTC.

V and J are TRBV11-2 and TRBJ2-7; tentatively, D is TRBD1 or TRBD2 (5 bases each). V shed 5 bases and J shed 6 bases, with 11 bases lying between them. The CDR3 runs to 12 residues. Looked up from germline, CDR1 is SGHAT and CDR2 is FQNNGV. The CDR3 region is CASSPPGPEQYF. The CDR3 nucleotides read TGTGCCAGCAGCCCCCCGGGGCCCGAGCAGTACTTC.

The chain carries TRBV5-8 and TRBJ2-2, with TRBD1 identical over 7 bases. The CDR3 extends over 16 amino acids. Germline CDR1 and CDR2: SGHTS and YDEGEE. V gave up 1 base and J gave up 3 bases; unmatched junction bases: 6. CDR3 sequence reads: CASSLPRDRYTGELFF. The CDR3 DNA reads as TGTGCCAGCAGCTTGCCTAGGGACAGATACACCGGGGAGCTGTTTTTT.

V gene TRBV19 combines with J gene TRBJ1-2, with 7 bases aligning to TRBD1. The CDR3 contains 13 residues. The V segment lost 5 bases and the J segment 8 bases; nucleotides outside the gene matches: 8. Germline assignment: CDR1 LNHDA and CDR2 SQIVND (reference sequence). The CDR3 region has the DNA TGTGCCAGTAGTTCGACAGGGAGCGAAGGCTACACCTTC. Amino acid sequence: CASSSTGSEGYTF.

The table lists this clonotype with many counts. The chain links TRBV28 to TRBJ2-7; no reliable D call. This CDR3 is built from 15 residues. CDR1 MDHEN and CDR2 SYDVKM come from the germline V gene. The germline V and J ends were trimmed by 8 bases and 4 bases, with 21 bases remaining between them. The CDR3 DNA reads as TGTGCCAGCGGAAGACCGGTGGGCTTATATTACGAGCAGTACTTC. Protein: CASGRPVGLYYEQYF.

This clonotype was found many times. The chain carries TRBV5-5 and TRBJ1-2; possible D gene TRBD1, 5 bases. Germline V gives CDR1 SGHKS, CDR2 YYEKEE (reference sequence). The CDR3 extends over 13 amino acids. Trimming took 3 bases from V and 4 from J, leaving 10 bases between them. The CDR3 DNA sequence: TGTGCCAGCAGCTCGGGACTCGGCTATGGCTACACCTTC. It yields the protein CASSSGLGYGYTF.

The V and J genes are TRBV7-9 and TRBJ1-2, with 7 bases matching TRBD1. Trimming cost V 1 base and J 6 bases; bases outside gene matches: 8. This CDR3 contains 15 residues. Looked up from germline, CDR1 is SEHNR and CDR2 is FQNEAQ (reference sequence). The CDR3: CASSLVGQSANGYTF. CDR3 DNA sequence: TGTGCCAGCAGCTTAGTGGGACAGAGCGCCAATGGCTACACCTTC.

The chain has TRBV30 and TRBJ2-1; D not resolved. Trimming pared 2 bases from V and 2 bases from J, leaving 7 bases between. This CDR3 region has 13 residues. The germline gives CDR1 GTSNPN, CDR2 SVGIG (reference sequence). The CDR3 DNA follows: TGTGCCTGGAGTCGCAACCCCTACAATGAGCAGTTCTTC. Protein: CAWSRNPYNEQFF.

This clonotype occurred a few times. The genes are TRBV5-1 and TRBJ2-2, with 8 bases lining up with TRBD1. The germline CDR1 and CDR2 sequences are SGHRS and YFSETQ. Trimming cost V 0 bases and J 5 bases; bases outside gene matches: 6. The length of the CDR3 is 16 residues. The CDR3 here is CASSLELRGPTGELFF. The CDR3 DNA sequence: TGCGCCAGCAGCTTGGAACTCAGGGGGCCTACCGGGGAGCTGTTTTTT.

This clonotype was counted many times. The CDR3 region is CASRITGTGTGGELFF. CDR3 DNA sequence: TGTGCCAGCAGGATAACCGGGACAGGGACCGGCGGGGAGCTGTTTTTT. The gene calls are TRBV27 and TRBJ2-2, with 9 positions matching TRBD1. This CDR3 is 16 amino acids long. Germline CDR1 is MNHEY and CDR2 is SMNVEV (reference sequence). V shed 6 bases, J shed 7 bases, and the junction held 12 bases outside the gene matches.

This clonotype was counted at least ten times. The CDR3 sequence is CASSSRSPAYEQYF. For the CDR3, the DNA is TGTGCCAGCAGTTCTAGATCTCCTGCCTACGAGCAGTACTTC. This chain connects TRBV12-3 or TRBV12-4 to TRBJ2-7; D unclear. The CDR3 has 14 residues. Trimming removed 4 bases from V and 2 bases from J, with 12 bases in between.